This T cell receptor (beta chain) was identified in a study of OX40 agonist ivuxolimab in advanced cancers. Overall study: Patients were dosed intravenously with ivuxolimab at 0.01 to 10 mg/kg every 2 weeks. Averaging 60 years in age, with a range of roughly 23 to 80, the cohort was approximately 83% male. Participants could have had prior anti-PD-1, anti-PD-L1 or anti-CTLA-4 therapy, and approximately 37% had some.

The table came from immunoSEQ multiplex PCR; TCRdb's copy has only in-frame clones and leaves some out. This table has 75,000 to 95,000 clones, approximately 88% appearing once. There are 15 residues in the CDR3. From germline, CDR1 is SGHRS and CDR2 YFSETQ. V gave up 4 bases and J gave up 1 base, with 15 bases separating them. This TCR derives from an adult with an advanced solid tumor such as melanoma, head and neck, liver or kidney cancer. The chain has TRBV5-1 and TRBJ2-7; D is possibly TRBD1 or TRBD2 (5 bases each). This sample comprised CD4+ or CD8+ T cells sorted from blood, obtained in a trial of the OX40 agonist ivuxolimab. CDR3 loop: CASSPRGAFSYEQYF. DNA for the CDR3: TGCGCCAGCAGCCCCAGAGGGGCTTTTTCCTACGAGCAGTACTTC.